What follows describes a single TCR beta chain. The antigen is unknown. This record comes from a study of cytomegalovirus exposure and HLA in healthy donors. Points from the study as a whole: In vitro checks showed that a few CMV-associated chains really do target CMV antigens. Sequencing artifact likely explains a cluster of highly shared sequence variants.

PCR used 60 Vbeta primers and 13 Jbeta primers. The data were produced by immunoSEQ multiplex PCR, yet TCRdb's version contains in-frame clones alone and is incomplete. The sample comprises roughly 150,000 clones, roughly 77% of which are singletons, and about 1.5% rests with the top ten. CDR3 length: 12 residues. Looked up from germline, CDR1 is SEHNR and CDR2 is FQNEAQ (reference sequence). V lost 4 bases and J 5 bases, leaving 8 bases between the germline ends. The sample taken for sequencing was PBMCs. The sequence derives from a woman younger than 45 in good health and CMV-seronegative. The rearrangement links TRBV7-9 to TRBJ2-5, with unresolved D. The CDR3 DNA sequence: TGTGCCAGCAGCTCGTCCGTTGAGACCCAGTACTTC. It encodes CASSSSVETQYF.